This T cell receptor beta chain was sequenced in a study of blood T cell repertoires in COVID-19 (dated by TCRdb to 2020 to 2022). Broadly, across the study: Collaborator samples came from the United States, Italy and Spain and covered acute and convalescent phases of COVID-19. The prospective study material was composed of cDNA or gDNA derived from T cells, B-cell-depleted T cells, or PBMCs. The dataset comprised deeply sampled blood TCRbeta repertoires from subjects exposed to, actively infected with, or recovered from COVID-19. The repertoires were made available in a free public database intended to serve as a resource for research on the immune response to SARS-CoV-2. Samples came from the ongoing ImmuneRACE study (first 160 participants) plus 1,254 subjects from 6 global collaborators. A de-identified subject ID, COVID-19 status, age in years and sex were almost always included in the sample metadata. HLA class I and class II types, where available, came from metadata supplied by the sample provider rather than from assay-based typing. Here is what the overall study found, with its caveats: The quantity of clinical and demographic metadata differed by source and by participant and was supplied without curation.

In the prospective study, participants were roughly 18 to 90 years old, resided in about two dozen geographic areas of the United States, and were enrolled through a virtual design. In the prospective study, cohorts were assigned on the basis of participant-reported clinical history obtained from a screening survey and a study questionnaire. For ImmuneRACE Cohort 3, a participant was defined as recovered based on two consecutive negative NP/OP PCR tests, clearance by a healthcare professional, or resolution of symptoms. In the prospective study, whole blood, serum and a nasopharyngeal or oropharyngeal swab were collected from each participant by mobile phlebotomists. Prospective study participants could optionally give additional blood draws and questionnaires over an approximately 2-month period. Before DNA extraction, blood samples from the prospective study were shipped at room temperature or frozen.

In the case of this clone: No cognate antigen has been identified for it. No much larger clonotype is one base removed from it; base qualities were not supplied.

TCRbeta CDR3 regions were amplified from genomic DNA by means of the immunoSEQ Assay, a bias-controlled multiplex PCR. The source study handled its data this way. The number of nucleated cells in each sample was estimated from the amplification of reference gene primers within the assay. To quantify the absolute abundance of each unique TCRbeta CDR3 rearrangement, sequence reads were collapsed and filtered. For each sample, productive Simpson clonality was calculated as the square root of Simpson's diversity index over productive rearrangements. In its TCRdb copy, this immuneACCESS table keeps in-frame sequences only and misses some clones. Where compared with another copy, unresolved V genes explain less than half of these, and the others have no known cause. The V and J calls and the clone size are those of that table, but D and trimming were determined from the DNA. This sample holds hundreds of thousands of clones; around 92% were observed only once. The ten biggest clones cover over 9% of the sample.

The sample comprised PBMCs or T cells enriched from blood (not recorded which). The TCR comes from a young woman who had recovered from COVID-19.

The CDR3 reads CASSATQGRFGGYTF. The nucleotide sequence reads TGTGCCAGCAGTGCCACTCAGGGGCGGTTTGGGGGCTACACCTTC. This chain is built from TRBV2 and TRBJ1-2; the best D guess is TRBD1, with 6 bases matching. Spanning cysteine to phenylalanine, the CDR3 consists of 15 amino acids. Only the CDR3 DNA is retained, 45 bases long and in frame from the first base. The germline V gene provides CDR1 SNHLY and CDR2 FYNNEI. V was cut back by 4 bases and J by 8 bases, leaving a gap of 20 bases between them.